What follows are 3 T cell receptor beta chains derived from one specimen sequenced in a study of cytotoxic CD8 clonotypes in ibrutinib-treated CLL. The method was immunoSEQ multiplex PCR; TCRdb's version includes in-frame clones alone and lacks a portion of them. The sample yields approximately 350,000 clones, 67% seen once. Material: PBMCs, obtained after 36 months of ibrutinib treatment. The receptors originated from a human donor with chronic lymphocytic leukemia.

V usage is TRBV4-1 and J usage is TRBJ1-2; D is unresolved. The V gene's germline CDR1 is MGHRA and CDR2 YSYEKL. The CDR3 runs 16 residues. V dropped 0 bases and J dropped 1 base, with 12 bases sitting between them. The CDR3: CASSQEPGGLNYGYTF. The CDR3 bases are TGCGCCAGCAGCCAAGAGCCGGGAGGGCTTAACTATGGCTACACCTTC.

V usage is TRBV7-9 and J usage is TRBJ2-7; tentative D call: TRBD1 (5 bases). In germline, CDR1 is SEHNR, CDR2 FQNEAQ (reference sequence). V lost 4 bases, J lost 6 bases, and 16 bases lay in between. The CDR3 is 14 amino acids. This chain's CDR3 is CASSSLGAMGEQYF. The CDR3 nucleotides are TGTGCCAGCAGCTCTCTTGGGGCCATGGGCGAGCAGTACTTC.

The chain has TRBV15 and TRBJ1-4; D call uncertain. Germline V gene sequence: CDR1 LNHNV, CDR2 YYDKDF (reference sequence). The V and J ends lost 1 base and 8 bases respectively, with 8 bases between them. There are 13 residues in the CDR3. The CDR3 reads CATSRVAGEKLFF. The CDR3 nucleotides read TGTGCCACCAGCAGAGTTGCGGGGGAAAAACTGTTTTTT.